These 10 T cell receptor beta chains originate from one sample sequenced in a study of cytomegalovirus exposure and HLA in healthy donors. The PCR employed 60 Vbeta primers together with 13 Jbeta primers. Assay: immunoSEQ multiplex PCR; the TCRdb copy retains only in-frame clones and omits some. The sample yields some 150,000 clones, around four fifths seen once. The sequenced sample was PBMCs. All receptors derive from a woman in her fifties or sixties in good health and CMV-seronegative.

The chain uses TRBV11-2 and TRBJ2-6; the D is unclear. Germline-derived CDR1 and CDR2 are SGHAT and FQNNGV. The CDR3 consists of 15 residues. V was trimmed by 5 bases and J by 1 base, leaving 9 bases between them. CDR3 region: CASSRALSGANVLTF. The CDR3 DNA is TGTGCCAGCAGCCGCGCGTTGTCTGGGGCCAACGTCCTGACTTTC. The full variable domain, rest sourced from reference TRBV11-2 and TRBJ2-6, is EAGVAQSPRYKIIEKRQSVAFWCNPISGHATLYWYQQILGQGPKLLIQFQNNGVVDDSQLPKDRFSAERLKGVDSTLKIQPAKLEDSAVYLCASSRALSGANVLTFGAGSRLTVL.

The V and J genes are TRBV30 and TRBJ2-7; tentative D call: TRBD2 (8 bases). There are 19 residues in the CDR3. Germline lookup yields CDR1 GTSNPN and CDR2 SVGIG (reference sequence). Trimming pared 2 bases from V and 4 bases from J, leaving 30 bases between. CDR3 loop: CAWSIHRGTPSGREYEQYF. The CDR3 bases are TGTGCCTGGAGTATTCACAGGGGAACCCCCAGCGGGAGAGAGTACGAGCAGTACTTC.

The count of this clone is one. The chain employs TRBV7-6 and TRBJ2-7; 13 bases match TRBD2. This CDR3 region has 15 residues. V trimming: 7 bases; J trimming: 7 bases; junction bases outside the gene matches: 10. Germline-derived CDR1 and CDR2 are SGHVS and FNYEAQ. The CDR3 coding sequence is TGTGCCAGCACCCCAGGAGGGACTAGCGGGATTGAGCAGTACTTC. It encodes CASTPGGTSGIEQYF.

The chain couples TRBV18 to TRBJ1-2; weak D call: TRBD1 (5 bases). Germline V gene data show CDR1 as KGHSH and CDR2 as LQKENI. Trimming removed 3 bases from V and 4 bases from J, with 21 bases in between. This CDR3 region has 17 residues. This CDR3 is CASSPELSRDRAYGYTF. The DNA for the CDR3 is TGTGCCAGCTCACCCGAGCTAAGCCGAGACAGAGCCTATGGCTACACCTTC.

The V gene is TRBV5-4, the J gene TRBJ1-6, with TRBD1 identical over 8 bases. Germline values: CDR1 SGHNT, CDR2 YYREEE (reference sequence). The CDR3 runs to 16 residues. The junction had 11 bases not matched to a gene; V was cut back by 4 bases and J by 8 bases. CDR3 in amino acids: CASSSRTGSVDSPLHF. The DNA for the CDR3 is TGTGCCAGCAGCAGTAGGACAGGGTCTGTCGATTCACCCCTCCACTTT.

The table lists this clone with a count of one. V gene TRBV5-6 combines with J gene TRBJ2-3; 10 positions agree with TRBD1. Germline V lookup: CDR1 SGHDT, CDR2 YYEEEE. V was pared by 7 bases and J by 4 bases, with 9 bases of the junction left unmatched. The CDR3 has 15 amino acids. The CDR3 reads CASGDRDRGADTQYF. The CDR3 coding sequence is TGTGCCAGCGGAGACCGGGACAGGGGTGCAGATACGCAGTATTTT.

The chain joins TRBV28 to TRBJ1-4, with 7 nucleotides matching TRBD1. Trimming removed 8 bases from V and 8 bases from J; junction bases left unmatched: 8. Germline V lookup: CDR1 MDHEN, CDR2 SYDVKM. This CDR3 has 13 residues. The CDR3: CASRQGGPEKLFF. The CDR3 DNA sequence: TGTGCCAGCCGTCAGGGGGGACCAGAAAAACTGTTTTTT.

The rearrangement joins TRBV9 to TRBJ2-7, with 8 bases identical to TRBD1. This CDR3 has 13 amino acids. Trimming took 4 bases from V and 6 from J; bases not matched to a gene: 6. Germline CDR1 is SGDLS and CDR2 is YYNGEE. CDR3 loop: CASSPADRVEQYF. In DNA, the CDR3 is TGTGCCAGCAGCCCGGCGGACAGGGTCGAGCAGTACTTC. Together with reference TRBV9 and TRBJ2-7, the CDR3 gives the full variable domain: DSGVTQTPKHLITATGQRVTLRCSPRSGDLSVYWYQQSLDQGLQFLIQYYNGEERAKGNILERFSAQQFPDLHSELNLSSLELGDSALYFCASSPADRVEQYFGPGTRLTVT.

V is TRBV2 and J is TRBJ1-2; 7 positions match TRBD1. Germline V gene lookup returns CDR1 SNHLY and CDR2 FYNNEI. J was trimmed by 8 bases and V by 8 bases; bases with no gene match: 17. The CDR3 length is 15 residues. The CDR3 DNA reads as TGTGCCAGCTTGGCTTATAAGGGACAGACTCCCGGCTACACCTTC. The encoded protein is CASLAYKGQTPGYTF.

This clone was seen only a few times. This chain links TRBV5-1 with TRBJ1-1; D perhaps matches TRBD1 (6 bases). The CDR3 covers 14 residues. V dropped 6 bases and J dropped 2 bases, with 14 bases sitting between them. Per the germline V gene, CDR1 is SGHRS and CDR2 is YFSETQ. CDR3 DNA sequence: TGCGCCAGCAACCACGGGACACCTAACACTGAAGCTTTCTTT. Its protein product is CASNHGTPNTEAFF.